The next 28 T cell receptor beta chains were all read from a single sample in a study of blood T cell repertoires in COVID-19. Produced via immunoSEQ multiplex PCR; TCRdb's table is partial and in-frame only. Of more than 350,000 clones listed, 89% are singletons. The source material was peripheral blood. The receptors here all came from a woman aged 25 to 39 with COVID-19, enrolled during active disease.

This chain uses TRBV27 with TRBJ2-7, with 9 bases fitting TRBD1. There are 15 residues in the CDR3. From germline, CDR1 is MNHEY and CDR2 SMNVEV (reference sequence). V lost 6 bases to trimming and J lost 6 bases; unmatched junction nucleotides: 12. This CDR3 is CASRYSRDRDGEQYF. Here the CDR3 DNA reads TGTGCCAGCAGATACTCCCGGGACAGGGATGGCGAGCAGTACTTC.

The gene calls are TRBV7-9 and TRBJ2-2; TRBD1 is a possible D gene (6 bases). CDR1 and CDR2 (germline): SEHNR, FQNEAQ (reference sequence). With 1 base removed from V and 5 bases from J, the gap between germline ends came to 11 bases. The CDR3 has 15 amino acids. For the CDR3, the DNA is TGTGCCAGCAGCTTAGACACAGGGATAACCGGGGAGCTGTTTTTT. It codes for CASSLDTGITGELFF.

The CDR3, as DNA: TGTGCCAGCTCACCTTCGCTAGAAGTTTCCTACGAGCAGTACTTC. Residues: CASSPSLEVSYEQYF. The chain links TRBV18 to TRBJ2-7; no reliable D call. Germline V lookup: CDR1 KGHSH, CDR2 LQKENI. The CDR3 is 15 residues long. V was shortened by 3 bases and J by 1 base, with 13 bases between the two germline ends.

The chain recombines TRBV9 with TRBJ2-3, with a possible D match to TRBD1 (6 bases). Germline V gene data show CDR1 as SGDLS and CDR2 as YYNGEE. This CDR3 has 16 residues. Trimming removed 7 bases from V and 2 bases from J, with 20 bases in between. The CDR3 DNA follows: TGTGCCAGCTCGCTCCAGGGGCAGAAATACACAGATACGCAGTATTTT. Its translation: CASSLQGQKYTDTQYF.

J is TRBJ2-1 and V is TRBV24-1, with TRBD1 identical over 7 bases. Losses at the gene ends were 5 bases for V and 4 bases for J; bases not matched to a gene: 10. Germline V CDR1 and CDR2: KGHDR, SFDVKD. CDR3 length: 16 amino acids. DNA of the CDR3: TGTGCCACCAGTGGAACGGGACAGCGAACTTACAATGAGCAGTTCTTC. As protein: CATSGTGQRTYNEQFF.

Notes on this clone: The same CDR3 arises from other DNA sequences in this sample as well. V usage is TRBV6-2 or TRBV6-3 and J usage is TRBJ1-5; D perhaps matches TRBD1 (6 bases). CDR3 size: 14 residues. Between the trimmed V and J ends, which lost 0 bases and 4 bases, there was a span of 7 bases. The germline V gene has CDR1 MNHEY and CDR2 SVGEGT. CDR3 residues: CASSYSGGNQPQHF. The CDR3 bases are TGTGCCAGCAGTTACTCAGGGGGAAATCAGCCCCAGCATTTT.

The rearrangement links TRBV6-1 to TRBJ1-6; maybe TRBD1 (6 bases). In germline, CDR1 is MNHNS, CDR2 SASEGT. V dropped 2 bases and J dropped 9 bases, with 20 bases sitting between them. This CDR3 is built from 17 residues. The DNA for the CDR3 is TGTGCCAGCAGTGAATTACTGGACAGCAACACCCCTTCACCCCTCCACTTT. Translation: CASSELLDSNTPSPLHF.

The genes are TRBV2 and TRBJ1-4, with 11 bases that match TRBD1. The CDR3 totals 14 residues. CDR1 and CDR2 from the germline V gene are SNHLY and FYNNEI. After removal of 5 bases from V and 5 bases from J, the junction contained 1 base not matched to a gene. The CDR3 loop is CASSRDRGNEKLFF. The CDR3 DNA is TGTGCCAGCAGTCGGGACAGGGGGAATGAAAAACTGTTTTTT. Supplemented by reference TRBV2 and TRBJ1-4, the full variable domain reads EPEVTQTPSHQVTQMGQEVILRCVPISNHLYFYWYRQILGQKVEFLVSFYNNEISEKSEIFDDQFSVERPDGSNFTLKIRSTKLEDSAMYFCASSRDRGNEKLFFGSGTQLSVL.

V usage is TRBV19 and J usage is TRBJ1-5; D not resolved. The CDR3 loop spans 14 amino acids. Trimming left V 6 bases short and J 0 bases short, with 9 bases between. Germline V gene lookup returns CDR1 LNHDA and CDR2 SQIVND (reference sequence). The CDR3, as DNA: TGTGCCAGTAGGCCCACAGTTAGCAATCAGCCCCAGCATTTT. Its translation: CASRPTVSNQPQHF.

This chain joins TRBV11-2 and TRBJ1-2, with D perhaps matching TRBD1 (5 bases). There are 15 residues in the CDR3. Trimming stripped 3 bases from V and 3 bases from J, with 14 bases between. The germline CDR1 and CDR2 sequences are SGHAT and FQNNGV. The CDR3: CASSFDGAGDYGYTF. In DNA, the CDR3 is TGTGCCAGCAGCTTCGACGGGGCGGGAGACTATGGCTACACCTTC. Variable domain in full (rest from reference TRBV11-2 and TRBJ1-2): EAGVAQSPRYKIIEKRQSVAFWCNPISGHATLYWYQQILGQGPKLLIQFQNNGVVDDSQLPKDRFSAERLKGVDSTLKIQPAKLEDSAVYLCASSFDGAGDYGYTFGSGTRLTVV.

The chain joins TRBV7-8 to TRBJ2-7; D not resolved. Trimming removed 1 base from V and 2 bases from J, with 12 bases in between. Germline V gives CDR1 SGHVS, CDR2 FQNEAQ. This CDR3 is 15 amino acids long. The DNA for the CDR3 is TGTGCCAGCAGCTTAGAAACCGGGTTAGCCTACGAGCAGTACGTC. It is translated as CASSLETGLAYEQYV.

J is TRBJ1-5 and V is TRBV19; D is undetermined. V shed 3 bases and J shed 0 bases, with 6 bases lying between them. The CDR3 sequence is 14 residues long. Germline V gives CDR1 LNHDA, CDR2 SQIVND (reference sequence). This CDR3 reads CASSIAISNQPQHF. In nucleotides, the CDR3 is TGTGCCAGTAGTATTGCTATTAGCAATCAGCCCCAGCATTTT. Filled out from reference TRBV19 and TRBJ1-5, the complete variable domain reads DGGITQSPKYLFRKEGQNVTLSCEQNLNHDAMYWYRQDPGQGLRLIYYSQIVNDFQKGDIAEGYSVSREKKESFPLTVTSAQKNPTAFYLCASSIAISNQPQHFGDGTRLSIL.

The chain is built from TRBV24-1 and TRBJ1-2; the D gene is possibly TRBD1 (5 bases). Germline values: CDR1 KGHDR, CDR2 SFDVKD. This CDR3 is built from 13 residues. Trimming left V 5 bases short and J 3 bases short, with 9 bases between. CDR3 region: CATSAREHYGYTF. CDR3 sequence (DNA): TGTGCCACCAGTGCCAGGGAACACTATGGCTACACCTTC.

The sample holds one count of this clone. The DNA for the CDR3 is TGCAGCGTCACCCAAGCAGAGACCCAGTACTTC. This gives the protein CSVTQAETQYF. The chain links TRBV29-1 to TRBJ2-5; D uncertain. The CDR3 spans 11 residues. V was pared by 6 bases and J by 4 bases, with 9 bases between. Germline assignment: CDR1 SQVTM and CDR2 ANQGSEA. The full variable domain, with the rest looked up from reference TRBV29-1 and TRBJ2-5, is SAVISQKPSRDICQRGTSLTIQCQVDSQVTMMFWYRQQPGQSLTLIATANQGSEATYESGFVIDKFPISRPNLTFSTLTVSNMSPEDSSIYLCSVTQAETQYFGPGTRLLVL.

This clone was observed a single time. The chain links TRBV6-1 to TRBJ2-2, with TRBD2 identical over 11 bases. Germline CDR1 and CDR2: MNHNS and SASEGT. The trim removed 4 bases at V and 7 bases at J, leaving 11 bases unmatched. There are 17 residues in the CDR3. CDR3: CASSATGTSGKDGELFF. CDR3 coding DNA: TGTGCCAGCAGTGCGACCGGGACTAGCGGCAAAGACGGGGAGCTGTTTTTT.

This chain uses TRBV19 with TRBJ1-5; weak D call: TRBD1 (6 bases). The CDR3 loop spans 15 amino acids. Trimming removed 5 bases from V and 0 bases from J, with 11 bases in between. CDR1 LNHDA and CDR2 SQIVND come from the germline V gene (reference sequence). This chain's CDR3 is CASSFQQGSNQPQHF. In nucleotides, the CDR3 is TGTGCCAGTAGTTTCCAACAGGGTAGCAATCAGCCCCAGCATTTT.

This clone was detected only once. The chain is built from TRBV6-1 and TRBJ2-1; D is ambiguous. CDR1 MNHNS and CDR2 SASEGT come from the germline V gene. The V gene lost 2 bases and the J gene lost 0 bases, with 14 bases spanning the gap. CDR3 length: 17 residues. This CDR3 reads CASSERGRSSSYNEQFF. The DNA of the CDR3 is TGTGCCAGCAGTGAACGTGGCCGCTCAAGCTCCTACAATGAGCAGTTCTTC.

CDR3 bases: TGTGCCAGCAGCTTGGACTCTTCGTTTGAGCAGTACTTC. Translating gives CASSLDSSFEQYF. The chain links TRBV7-2 to TRBJ2-7, with D possibly being TRBD2 (5 bases). The CDR3 has 13 residues. CDR1 is SGHTA and CDR2 is FQGNSA in the germline V gene. V dropped 3 bases and J dropped 7 bases, with 13 bases sitting between them. Supplemented by reference TRBV7-2 and TRBJ2-7, the full variable domain reads GAGVSQSPSNKVTEKGKDVELRCDPISGHTALYWYRQSLGQGLEFLIYFQGNSAPDKSGLPSDRFSAERTGGSVSTLTIQRTQQEDSAVYLCASSLDSSFEQYFGPGTRLTVT.

The chain couples TRBV5-1 to TRBJ1-1; TRBD1 might be the D (6 bases). Trimming left V 1 base short and J 1 base short, with 20 bases between. The CDR3 has 18 residues. CDR1 is SGHRS and CDR2 is YFSETQ in the germline V gene. CDR3 nucleotides: TGCGCCAGCAGCTTGAAGTCGTCAGGGGAAAATTGGAACACTGAAGCTTTCTTT. This encodes CASSLKSSGENWNTEAFF.

This clone was seen only once. This chain links TRBV7-9 with TRBJ2-1; 7 bases are shared with TRBD1. J gave up 10 bases and V 5 bases, and 11 bases lay outside the gene matches. CDR1 and CDR2 (germline): SEHNR, FQNEAQ (reference sequence). This CDR3 contains 14 residues. The CDR3 sequence: CASSGRQGRAEQFF. In nucleotides, the CDR3 is TGTGCCAGCAGCGGACGACAGGGAAGGGCCGAGCAGTTCTTC.

The rearrangement joins TRBV10-3 to TRBJ2-4, with TRBD2 matching 10 bases. With 5 bases clipped from V and 0 bases from J, the junction kept 1 base outside the gene matches. Germline-derived CDR1 and CDR2 are ENHRY and SYGVKD. The CDR3 contains 15 residues. The CDR3 region is CAISIAGGAKNIQYF. In nucleotides, the CDR3 is TGTGCCATCAGTATAGCGGGAGGAGCCAAAAACATTCAGTACTTC.

This chain joins TRBV5-4 and TRBJ1-1, with 7 bases matching TRBD1. This CDR3 contains 15 residues. The V gene end was trimmed by 0 bases and the J gene end by 3 bases; junction bases not matched to a gene: 5. Per the germline V gene, CDR1 is SGHNT and CDR2 is YYREEE (reference sequence). The CDR3 protein is CASSLAKGADTEAFF. The CDR3 DNA reads TGTGCCAGCAGCTTGGCCAAGGGGGCGGACACTGAAGCTTTCTTT.

CDR3 sequence reads: CASSLRGARGEKLFF. The CDR3 coding sequence is TGTGCCAGCAGTTTACGAGGGGCGCGGGGTGAAAAACTGTTTTTT. J is TRBJ1-4 and V is TRBV27; possible D gene TRBD1, 5 bases. This CDR3 contains 15 residues. Germline CDR1 reads MNHEY; CDR2 reads SMNVEV (reference sequence). Trimming removed 2 bases from V and 7 bases from J, with 14 bases in between.

This chain uses TRBV6-6 with TRBJ1-2; tentatively, D is TRBD1 (6 bases). Per germline, CDR1 MNHNY and CDR2 SVGAGI (reference sequence). The CDR3 has 15 residues. V was pared by 2 bases and J by 4 bases, with 14 bases between. DNA of the CDR3: TGTGCCAGCAGTTACACCCCAGGGGAGGGCTATGGCTACACCTTC. Residues: CASSYTPGEGYGYTF.

This clone was counted only a few times. The chain is built from TRBV7-9 and TRBJ1-5, with D possibly being TRBD1 (6 bases). V was cut by 3 bases and J by 4 bases, with 19 bases left in between. This CDR3 has 17 amino acids. Germline loops: CDR1 SEHNR, CDR2 FQNEAQ (reference sequence). The CDR3 nucleotides read TGTGCCAGCAGCTTGCCTCAACAGGGTTTTGGTAATCAGCCCCAGCATTTT. Translated, it gives CASSLPQQGFGNQPQHF.

The V call is TRBV10-2, the J call TRBJ2-3, with 11 positions matching TRBD2. The V segment lost 4 bases and the J segment 1 base; nucleotides outside the gene matches: 7. Germline V gene lookup returns CDR1 WSHSY and CDR2 SAAADI. The CDR3 length is 17 residues. The CDR3 DNA sequence: TGCGCCAGCAGTGTTAGCGGGAGGGCCCCACGCACAGATACGCAGTATTTT. The encoded protein is CASSVSGRAPRTDTQYF.

J is TRBJ1-5 and V is TRBV19, with 7 bases matching TRBD1. This CDR3 region has 16 residues. The V segment lost 1 base and the J segment 1 base; nucleotides outside the gene matches: 4. Germline CDR1 reads LNHDA; CDR2 reads SQIVND (reference sequence). The CDR3 loop reads CASSIARDRSNQPQHF. The CDR3 coding sequence is TGTGCCAGTAGTATAGCCAGGGACAGAAGCAATCAGCCCCAGCATTTT.

V is TRBV9 and J is TRBJ2-1; 9 bases line up with TRBD1. There are 15 residues in the CDR3. With V trimmed by 4 bases and J by 7 bases, 9 bases remained unmatched. CDR1 and CDR2 from the germline V gene are SGDLS and YYNGEE. DNA for the CDR3: TGTGCCAGCAGCTCGGGACAGGGACATAGGAATGAGCAGTTCTTC. Translated: CASSSGQGHRNEQFF.